The T cell receptor (beta chain) under discussion was sequenced for a study of T cell clonotyping in hematopoietic cell transplantation. Study-wide results and limits: After transplant, recipient diversity fell while pathologically expanded clonotypes grew through day 180. At the given depth, recipient repertoires were over 95% de novo clonotypes.

Germline CDR1 MNHEY, CDR2 SVGAGI. V gave up 6 bases and J gave up 7 bases, with 6 bases separating them. The CDR3 is made up of 10 amino acids. Some clones are missing from TCRdb's copy, which holds only in-frame ones; the method was immunoSEQ multiplex PCR. Of approximately 20,000 clones in the sample, approximately 80% were seen once. As to this clone: Its antigen is unknown.

This receptor was obtained from a man aged 55-75 years in good health. Some clones in this sample may be carry-over from other donors' samples. Sequencing used peripheral blood mononuclear cells. This chain connects TRBV6-5 to TRBJ1-1, with a tentative D call TRBD1 (6 bases). CDR3 loop: CASRGHEAFF. CDR3 DNA sequence: TGTGCCAGCAGGGGACATGAAGCTTTCTTT.